This T cell receptor (beta chain) came from a study of blood T cell repertoires in COVID-19 (TCRdb year 2020). Broadly, across the study: The collaborator samples originated in the United States, Italy and Spain and spanned the acute and convalescent phases of COVID-19. The prospective study material was composed of cDNA or gDNA derived from T cells, B-cell-depleted T cells, or PBMCs. Where available, HLA class I and class II types were obtained from metadata supplied by the sample provider rather than from assay-based typing. Subjects who had been exposed to COVID-19, were actively infected with it, or had recovered from it provided the deeply sampled blood TCRbeta repertoires that made up the dataset. The repertoires were released in a freely available public database meant as a resource for research on the immune response to SARS-CoV-2. The samples were drawn from the first 160 participants of the ongoing ImmuneRACE study and from 1,254 subjects provided by 6 global collaborators. A de-identified subject ID, COVID-19 status, age in years and sex were almost always included in the sample metadata.

Broader findings and caveats from the paper: The quantity of clinical and demographic metadata differed by source and by participant and was supplied without curation.

The immunoSEQ Assay, a bias-controlled multiplex PCR, was used to amplify TCRbeta CDR3 regions from genomic DNA. The authors processed their data as follows. Nucleated cell counts per sample were estimated from amplification of reference gene primers within the assay. To quantify the absolute abundance of each unique TCRbeta CDR3 rearrangement, sequence reads were collapsed and filtered. For each sample, productive Simpson clonality was calculated as the square root of Simpson's diversity index over productive rearrangements. TCRdb carries this immuneACCESS record with in-frame sequences only. Its versions omit some clonotypes, under half of them owing to an unresolved V gene in the studies checked, with the rest unexplained. V and J calls and clone size are those listed in that table; D and trimming were worked out from the DNA. The sample table records hundreds of thousands of clones; 75% to 90% of these occur just once. The top ten clones comprise roughly 6.5% of the sample.

Notes on this clone: Its antigen is not yet known. Base qualities are not provided; no much larger clone lies one nucleotide away.

CDR1 and CDR2 were assigned from the germline V gene as LGHNA and YSLEER. From the cysteine up to the phenylalanine, the CDR3 has a length of 15 residues. The CDR3 DNA has 45 bases and is translated from base 1. V loses 4 bases, J loses 2 bases, and the germline ends lie 12 bases apart. A second Seattle source provided samples from volunteer blood donors who had recovered from COVID-19. The collaborating institutions used their own protocols to collect whole blood in K2EDTA tubes. For TCRbeta analysis, collaborators shipped samples as frozen whole blood, isolated PBMCs, or DNA extracted from either of those sample types.

Recombination linked TRBV4-3 to TRBJ2-4, and TRBD2 may be the D gene, going by 5 matching bases. Material: peripheral blood. This TCR came from a man aged 55 to 70 who had recovered from COVID-19. The CDR3 has the sequence CASSPGSGSKNIQYF. The nucleotide sequence is TGCGCCAGCAGCCCGGGGTCGGGGTCCAAAAACATTCAGTACTTC.